Listed below are T cell receptor beta chains from one sample, sequenced in a study of shared clonotypes between healthy human individuals. The data were produced by immunoSEQ multiplex PCR, yet TCRdb's version contains in-frame clones alone and is incomplete. This table has under 1,100,000 clones, under 80% appearing once. Sequenced input: memory CD4+ T cells sorted from blood. These receptors were obtained from a man between 18 and 35 years old in good health. Both conserved end residues are part of each CDR3. A D gene is named only where the DNA matches it firmly. Some rows have no size entry. The others give once, few or many, or a class for an expanded clone.

>NA|TRBJ1-4|TRBV5-6|NA
TGTGCCAGCAGCCACGGGCAGGGAGAAAAACTGTTTTTT
CASSHGQGEKLFF
>NA|TRBJ1-6|TRBV6-5|NA
TGTGCCAGCAGTTACGACGGACAGACGGATTCACCCCTCCACTTT
CASSYDGQTDSPLHF
>TRBD1|TRBJ1-2|TRBV25-1|NA
TGTGCCAGCAGTGAATCGGGGACAGGACCGCGGGGCTACACCTTC
CASSESGTGPRGYTF
>TRBD1|TRBJ2-2|TRBV10-3|NA
TGTGCCATTAAGACAGGGTGGACCGGGGAGCTGTTTTTT
CAIKTGWTGELFF
>TRBD1|TRBJ2-7|TRBV29-1|NA
TGCAGCGTTGGACGACAGGGGAACGAGCAGTACTTC
CSVGRQGNEQYF
>TRBD2|TRBJ2-7|TRBV6-5|few
TGTGCCAGCACCCCCTTGGGCGGGAGAGGCCACGAGCAGTACTTC
CASTPLGGRGHEQYF
>NA|TRBJ2-2|TRBV6-5|NA
TGTGCCAGCAGTTACTCGACTGTGGGGACCGGGGAGCTGTTTTTT
CASSYSTVGTGELFF
>NA|TRBJ2-1|TRBV5-6|NA
TGTGCCAGCAGCTCATACCCGGACCAGAAAGTCCTTGAGCAGTTCTTC
CASSSYPDQKVLEQFF
>NA|TRBJ1-5|TRBV28|NA
TGTGCCAGCAGTTTGCCGCACCAAGACAATCAGCCCCAGCATTTT
CASSLPHQDNQPQHF
>NA|TRBJ2-5|TRBV5-4|NA
TGTGCCAGCAGCTTGGAACGGCGAGAGACCCAGTACTTC
CASSLERRETQYF
>TRBD2|TRBJ2-7|TRBV7-2|NA
TGTGCCAGCAGCTTACTGGCGGGGGAAGGGAAGCAGTACTTC
CASSLLAGEGKQYF
>NA|TRBJ2-3|TRBV5-1|NA
TGCGCCAGCAGCTTCCAAAGGGGTGGCACAGATACGCAGTATTTT
CASSFQRGGTDTQYF
>NA|TRBJ1-1|TRBV30|NA
TGTGCCTGGAGTGTACGCCGACAGACTGAAGCTTTCTTT
CAWSVRRQTEAFF
>TRBD1|TRBJ1-1|TRBV19|NA
TGTGCCAGTAGTATCACAGGGGTGGGTGGGGAAGCTTTCTTT
CASSITGVGGEAFF
>TRBD1|TRBJ1-1|TRBV15|NA
TGTGCCACCAGCAGAGGACAGGGAATGAACACTGAAGCTTTCTTT
CATSRGQGMNTEAFF
>NA|TRBJ2-5|TRBV10-3|NA
TGTGCCATCAGTGACCACCTCCTGGGAGGAACTCAAGAGACCCAGTACTTC
CAISDHLLGGTQETQYF
>NA|TRBJ2-2|TRBV5-1|NA
TGCGCCAGCAGTGAGAGACAGAACACCGGGGAGCTGTTTTTT
CASSERQNTGELFF
>NA|TRBJ1-3|TRBV7-8|NA
TGTGCCAGCAGCTTATCGGCAGGGTGGGATGGAAACACCATATATTTT
CASSLSAGWDGNTIYF
>NA|TRBJ2-5|TRBV28|NA
TGTGCCAGCAGTCCGCACACCCAAGAGACCCAGTACTTC
CASSPHTQETQYF
>NA|TRBJ1-1|TRBV9|NA
TGTGCCAGCAGCGCGGGGGTAGCTGAAGCTTTCTTT
CASSAGVAEAFF
>TRBD2|TRBJ2-3|TRBV19|NA
TGTGCCAGTAGTATAGGAGCGGGAGCTTATACGCAGTATTTT
CASSIGAGAYTQYF
>NA|TRBJ1-2|TRBV5-6|NA
TGTGCCAGCAGCTTGATCGCAGGGAACAACTATGGCTACACCTTC
CASSLIAGNNYGYTF